This section outlines one T cell receptor beta chain sequence together with its context. Its antigen is unidentified. Per the germline V gene, CDR1 is SGHTS and CDR2 is YDEGEE. V lost 5 bases to trimming and J lost 0 bases, with 11 bases between them. The CDR3 spans 14 residues. Second-dose groups at about 4 or about 12 weeks were pooled. These data belong to a study of T cell responses to AZD1222 COVID-19 vaccine. Profiled with immunoSEQ multiplex PCR; TCRdb holds only in-frame clones, not every one. The sample carries over 45,000 clones, around 89% recorded once. General study points: Baseline testing showed seropositivity in only a handful of AZD1222 recipients. Reports indicate that nearly half of spike-specific TCRs are directed at unmutated variant regions. The donor cohort was predominantly white British with a female majority, and clonal diversity may have been underestimated.

This chain joins TRBV5-8 and TRBJ1-1, with D unclear. This receptor was taken from an adult who received the AZD1222 COVID-19 vaccine. Source: peripheral blood, taken 28 days after the second AZD1222 dose. CDR3 residues: CASSSVGVNTEAFF. CDR3 in DNA: TGTGCCAGCAGTTCGGTCGGAGTGAACACTGAAGCTTTCTTT. Full variable domain (remainder filled in from reference TRBV5-8 and TRBJ1-1): EAGVTQSPTHLIKTRGQQATLRCSPISGHTSVYWYQQALGLGLQFLLWYDEGEERNRGNFPPRFSGRQFPNYSSELNVNALELEDSALYLCASSSVGVNTEAFFGQGTRLTVV.